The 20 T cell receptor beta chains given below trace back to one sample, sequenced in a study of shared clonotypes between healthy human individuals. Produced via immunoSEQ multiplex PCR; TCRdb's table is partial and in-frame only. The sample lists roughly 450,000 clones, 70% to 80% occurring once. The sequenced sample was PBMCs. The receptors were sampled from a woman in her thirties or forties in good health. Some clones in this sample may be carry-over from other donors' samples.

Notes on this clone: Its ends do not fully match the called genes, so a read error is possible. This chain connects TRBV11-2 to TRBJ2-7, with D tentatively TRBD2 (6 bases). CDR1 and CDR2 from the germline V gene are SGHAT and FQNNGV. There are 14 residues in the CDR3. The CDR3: CASRLHGGRDEVFF. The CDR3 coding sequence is TGTGCCAGCAGGCTCCACGGGGGACGGGACGAGGTTTTTTTC.

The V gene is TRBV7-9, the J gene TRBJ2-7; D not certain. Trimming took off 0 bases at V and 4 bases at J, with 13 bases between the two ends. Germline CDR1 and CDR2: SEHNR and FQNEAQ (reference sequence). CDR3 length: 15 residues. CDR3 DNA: TGTGCCAGCAGCTTAGCTCTCGCAGACCAATACGAGCAGTACTTC. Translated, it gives CASSLALADQYEQYF. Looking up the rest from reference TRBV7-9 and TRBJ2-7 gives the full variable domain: DTGVSQNPRHKITKRGQNVTFRCDPISEHNRLYWYRQTLGQGPEFLTYFQNEAQLEKSRLLSDRFSAERPKGSFSTLEIQRTEQGDSAMYLCASSLALADQYEQYFGPGTRLTVT.

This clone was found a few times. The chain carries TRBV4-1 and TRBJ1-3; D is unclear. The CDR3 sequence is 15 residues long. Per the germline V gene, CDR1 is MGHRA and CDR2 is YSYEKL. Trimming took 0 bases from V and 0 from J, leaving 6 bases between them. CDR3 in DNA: TGCGCCAGCAGCCAAGATCCGACCTCTGGAAACACCATATATTTT. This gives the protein CASSQDPTSGNTIYF.

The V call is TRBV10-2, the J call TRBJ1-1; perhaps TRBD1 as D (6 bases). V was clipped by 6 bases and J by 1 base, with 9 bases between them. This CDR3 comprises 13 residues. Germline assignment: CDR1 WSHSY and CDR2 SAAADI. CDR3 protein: CASSSTGNTEAFF. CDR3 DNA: TGCGCCAGCAGCTCGACAGGGAACACTGAAGCTTTCTTT.

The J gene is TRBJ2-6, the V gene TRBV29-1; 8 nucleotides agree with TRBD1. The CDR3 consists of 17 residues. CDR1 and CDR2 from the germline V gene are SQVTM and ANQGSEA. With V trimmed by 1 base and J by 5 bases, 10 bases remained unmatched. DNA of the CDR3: TGCAGCGTTGAAGTGTGGGACAGGCTGACTCGGGCCAACGTCCTGACTTTC. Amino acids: CSVEVWDRLTRANVLTF.

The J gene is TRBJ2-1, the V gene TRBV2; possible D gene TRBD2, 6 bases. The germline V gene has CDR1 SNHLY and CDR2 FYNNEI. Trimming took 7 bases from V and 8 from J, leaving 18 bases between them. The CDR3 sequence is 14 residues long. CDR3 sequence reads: CASNRDFSVHEQFF. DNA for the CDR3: TGTGCCAGCAACCGGGACTTCTCGGTCCATGAGCAGTTCTTC.

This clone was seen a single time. The CDR3 region has the DNA TGTGCCTGGACGGAGTACAATGAGCAGTTCTTC. Residues: CAWTEYNEQFF. V usage is TRBV30 and J usage is TRBJ2-1; no clear D. Per the germline V gene, CDR1 is GTSNPN and CDR2 is SVGIG (reference sequence). This CDR3 spans 11 amino acids. V was clipped by 4 bases and J by 4 bases, with 5 bases between them.

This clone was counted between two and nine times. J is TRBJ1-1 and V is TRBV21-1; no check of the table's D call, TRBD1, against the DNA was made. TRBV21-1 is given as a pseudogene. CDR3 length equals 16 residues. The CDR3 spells CASSRRTGTGGTEAFF. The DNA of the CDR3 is TGTGCCAGCAGCAGAAGGACAGGGACGGGGGGCACTGAAGCTTTCTTT.

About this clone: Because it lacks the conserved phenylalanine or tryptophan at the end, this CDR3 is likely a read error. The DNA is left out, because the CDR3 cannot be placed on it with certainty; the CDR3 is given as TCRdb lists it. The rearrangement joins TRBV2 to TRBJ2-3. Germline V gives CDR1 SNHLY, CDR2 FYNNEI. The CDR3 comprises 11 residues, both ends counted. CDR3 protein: CASSEPGLQRV.

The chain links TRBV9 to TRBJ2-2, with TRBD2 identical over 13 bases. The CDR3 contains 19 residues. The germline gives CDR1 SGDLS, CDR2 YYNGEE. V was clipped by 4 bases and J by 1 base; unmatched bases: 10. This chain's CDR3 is CASSSHTGTSGKNTGELFF. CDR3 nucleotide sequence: TGTGCCAGCAGCTCTCACACCGGGACTAGCGGGAAGAACACCGGGGAGCTGTTTTTT.

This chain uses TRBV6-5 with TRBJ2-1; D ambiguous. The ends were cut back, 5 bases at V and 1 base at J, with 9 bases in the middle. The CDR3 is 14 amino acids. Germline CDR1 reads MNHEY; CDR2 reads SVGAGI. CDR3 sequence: CASSPPRSYNEQFF. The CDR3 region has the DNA TGTGCCAGCAGTCCCCCCAGGTCCTACAATGAGCAGTTCTTC.

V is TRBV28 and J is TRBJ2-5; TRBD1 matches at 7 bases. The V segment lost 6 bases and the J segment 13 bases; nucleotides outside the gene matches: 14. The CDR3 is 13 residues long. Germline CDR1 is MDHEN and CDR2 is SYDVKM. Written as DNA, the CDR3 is TGTGCCAGCAGCCCCGGGGACAGACCGGCGGGGTACTTC. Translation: CASSPGDRPAGYF.

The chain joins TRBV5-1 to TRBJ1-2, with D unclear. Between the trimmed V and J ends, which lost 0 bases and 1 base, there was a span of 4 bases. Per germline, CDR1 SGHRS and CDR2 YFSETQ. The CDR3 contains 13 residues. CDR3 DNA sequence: TGCGCCAGCAGCTTGGAGCTTAACTATGGCTACACCTTC. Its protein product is CASSLELNYGYTF. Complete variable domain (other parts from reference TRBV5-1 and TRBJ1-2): KAGVTQTPRYLIKTRGQQVTLSCSPISGHRSVSWYQQTPGQGLQFLFEYFSETQRNKGNFPGRFSGRQFSNSRSEMNVSTLELGDSALYLCASSLELNYGYTFGSGTRLTVV.

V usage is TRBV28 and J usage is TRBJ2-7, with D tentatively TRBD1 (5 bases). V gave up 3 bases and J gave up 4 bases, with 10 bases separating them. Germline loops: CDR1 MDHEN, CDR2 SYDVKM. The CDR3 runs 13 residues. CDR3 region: CASSLRTPYEQYF. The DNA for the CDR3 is TGTGCCAGCAGTTTGAGGACACCTTACGAGCAGTACTTC.

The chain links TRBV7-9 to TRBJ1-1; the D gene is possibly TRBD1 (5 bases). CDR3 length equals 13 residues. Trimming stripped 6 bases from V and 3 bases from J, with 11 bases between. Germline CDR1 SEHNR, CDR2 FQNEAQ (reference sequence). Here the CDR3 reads CASSQEGYTEAFF. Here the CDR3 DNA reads TGTGCCAGCAGTCAAGAGGGGTACACTGAAGCTTTCTTT.

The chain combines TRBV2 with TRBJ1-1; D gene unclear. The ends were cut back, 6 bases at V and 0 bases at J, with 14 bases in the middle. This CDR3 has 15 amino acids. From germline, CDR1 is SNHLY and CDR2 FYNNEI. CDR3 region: CASSRTIVMNTEAFF. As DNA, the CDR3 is TGTGCCAGCAGCCGTACAATTGTGATGAACACTGAAGCTTTCTTT.

The CDR3 here is CASSQRTSGRYEQYF. The CDR3, as DNA: TGTGCCAGCAGCCAAAGGACTAGCGGGAGATACGAGCAGTACTTC. The chain links TRBV14 to TRBJ2-7, with 13 bases aligning to TRBD2. The CDR3 loop spans 15 amino acids. CDR1 is SGHDN and CDR2 is FVKESK in the germline V gene. V lost 2 bases to trimming and J lost 4 bases; unmatched junction nucleotides: 2.

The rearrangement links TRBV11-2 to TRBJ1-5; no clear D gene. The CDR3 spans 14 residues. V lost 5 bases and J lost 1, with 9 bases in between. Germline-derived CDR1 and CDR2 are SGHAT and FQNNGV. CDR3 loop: CASSPGRSNQPQHF. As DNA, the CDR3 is TGTGCCAGCAGCCCGGGTCGGAGCAATCAGCCCCAGCATTTT.

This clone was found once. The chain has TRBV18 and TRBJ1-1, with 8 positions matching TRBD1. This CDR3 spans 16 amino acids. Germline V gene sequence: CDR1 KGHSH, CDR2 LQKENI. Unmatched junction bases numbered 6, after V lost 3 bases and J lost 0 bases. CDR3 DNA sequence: TGTGCCAGCTCACCCTCAGGGGGCCCCTTGAACACTGAAGCTTTCTTT. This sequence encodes CASSPSGGPLNTEAFF.

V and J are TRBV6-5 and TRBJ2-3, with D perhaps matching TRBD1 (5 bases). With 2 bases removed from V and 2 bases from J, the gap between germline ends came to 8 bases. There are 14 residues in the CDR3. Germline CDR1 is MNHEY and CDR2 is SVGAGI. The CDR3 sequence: CASSYRGTTDTQYF. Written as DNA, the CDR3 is TGTGCCAGCAGTTACAGGGGAACCACAGATACGCAGTATTTT.